The next 21 T cell receptor beta chains were all read from a single sample in a study of shared clonotypes between healthy human individuals (dated by TCRdb to between 2020 and 2021). Libraries were constructed by the immunoSEQ multiplex PCR assay. Imported from immuneACCESS, the table was reduced by TCRdb to in-frame sequences with V and J called. These copies leave out some clones; in studies compared against another copy, an unresolved V gene accounts for under half, and the cause of the remainder is not known. Within this sample are about 360,000 clones, with roughly 80% of them counted one time only. The ten largest clonotypes hold more than 9% of the sample. The sample was memory CD4+ T cells sorted from blood. The cell subset or site label for this specimen denotes: CD45RA-negative fraction. The source of these receptors is a man aged 25 to 40 in good health.

The gene calls are TRBV5-4 and TRBJ2-7, with a tentative D call TRBD2 (6 bases). The V gene lost 4 bases and the J gene lost 3 bases, with 14 bases spanning the gap. The CDR3 runs to 14 residues. The germline CDR1 and CDR2 sequences are SGHNT and YYREEE (reference sequence). The chain's CDR3 is CASSLRRGNYEQYF. CDR3 in DNA: TGTGCCAGCAGCCTAAGGCGGGGAAACTACGAGCAGTACTTC.

The rearrangement links TRBV29-1 to TRBJ1-1; D is undetermined. In germline, CDR1 is SQVTM, CDR2 ANQGSEA. V lost 7 bases and J lost 2, with 5 bases in between. There are 10 residues in the CDR3. CDR3 sequence reads: CSGFNTEAFF. In DNA form, the CDR3 reads TGCAGCGGATTTAACACTGAAGCTTTCTTT.

The genes are TRBV6-1 and TRBJ2-3; 9 nucleotides align to TRBD2. V lost 5 bases and J lost 1; bases outside the gene matches: 4. This CDR3 has 15 residues. Germline CDR1 reads MNHNS; CDR2 reads SASEGT. In DNA form, the CDR3 reads TGTGCCAGCAGTCCCTGGACTAGCGGCACAGATACGCAGTATTTT. Protein sequence: CASSPWTSGTDTQYF.

The rearrangement joins TRBV20-1 to TRBJ1-2; tentatively, D is TRBD1 (6 bases). Between the trimmed V and J ends, which lost 3 bases and 7 bases, there was a span of 9 bases. The CDR3 totals 11 residues. CDR1 is DFQATT and CDR2 is SNEGSKA in the germline V gene (reference sequence). The chain's CDR3 is CSASEQGGYTF. The CDR3 DNA reads as TGCAGTGCTAGCGAACAGGGTGGCTACACCTTC.

This clone occurred many times. CDR3 bases: TGTGCCAGCAGCCCCACAGATACGCAGTATTTT. This codes for CASSPTDTQYF. This chain links TRBV27 with TRBJ2-3, with D unresolved. Germline assignment: CDR1 MNHEY and CDR2 SMNVEV (reference sequence). The V end lost 6 bases, the J end lost 2 bases, and 3 bases lay between the germline ends. CDR3 length: 11 residues.

The V and J genes are TRBV27 and TRBJ2-7, with D perhaps TRBD1 (5 bases). This CDR3 has 11 residues. Germline loops: CDR1 MNHEY, CDR2 SMNVEV (reference sequence). Trimming left V 10 bases short and J 9 bases short, with 16 bases between. In DNA, the CDR3 is TGTGCCACAGGGCCGTGGTTCCCGCAGTACTTC. Translating it yields CATGPWFPQYF.

The chain uses TRBV6-1 and TRBJ2-1, with 8 bases that match TRBD2. The trim removed 4 bases at V and 8 bases at J, leaving 16 bases unmatched. Germline V gives CDR1 MNHNS, CDR2 SASEGT. The CDR3 contains 17 residues. CDR3 sequence (DNA): TGTGCCAGCAGTGCGACCCGAACGGGAGGGAGGATACATGAGCAGTTCTTC. Amino acid sequence: CASSATRTGGRIHEQFF.

This clone showed up just a few times. The V call is TRBV29-1, the J call TRBJ1-1; D gene unclear. Trimming shortened V by 1 base and J by 4 bases, and 10 bases separated the two germline ends. The CDR3 is 13 amino acids. CDR1 is SQVTM, CDR2 ANQGSEA, per germline. The CDR3 loop is CSVEGGTATEAFF. The CDR3 DNA reads TGCAGCGTTGAAGGCGGTACAGCCACTGAAGCTTTCTTT.

The genes are TRBV4-3 and TRBJ1-3; D remains unclear. In germline, CDR1 is LGHNA, CDR2 YSLEER. The CDR3 sequence is 14 residues long. V was clipped by 0 bases and J by 4 bases, with 7 bases between them. CDR3 in amino acids: CASSQDRVGNTIYF. Here the CDR3 DNA reads TGCGCCAGCAGCCAAGACCGGGTGGGAAACACCATATATTTT.

This clone appeared many times. The V gene is TRBV4-2, the J gene TRBJ2-1, with no clear D. V lost 8 bases to trimming and J lost 4 bases, with 18 bases between them. Germline assignment: CDR1 LGHNA and CDR2 YNFKEQ. This CDR3 is 15 amino acids long. The CDR3 spells CASELRRVGYNEQFF. CDR3 coding DNA: TGTGCCAGCGAATTGAGGCGCGTCGGGTACAATGAGCAGTTCTTC.

The chain carries TRBV2 and TRBJ1-2, with D unclear. The germline V gene has CDR1 SNHLY and CDR2 FYNNEI. This CDR3 is built from 11 residues. V lost 9 bases, J lost 8 bases, and 13 bases lay in between. The CDR3 nucleotides are TGTGCCAGGGGTAATTCTGAGGGCTACACCTTC. Protein sequence: CARGNSEGYTF.

This clone has ten or more counts. Other nucleotide sequences from this sample produce the same CDR3. This chain links TRBV18 with TRBJ2-7; 7 nucleotides align to TRBD1. This CDR3 region has 14 residues. CDR1 KGHSH and CDR2 LQKENI come from the germline V gene. Germline trimming cut 3 bases from V and 3 bases from J; bases unmatched to any gene: 5. CDR3 nucleotides: TGTGCCAGCTCACCCCTAGGACAGGACTACGAGCAGTACTTC. It encodes CASSPLGQDYEQYF.

This clone has a handful of counts. The DNA for the CDR3 is TGTGCCAGTAGTATTGATACGAGGGGCCAGCCCCAGCATTTT. This translates into CASSIDTRGQPQHF. The chain joins TRBV19 to TRBJ1-5, with a tentative D call TRBD1 (5 bases). The V gene lost 3 bases and the J gene lost 7 bases, with 13 bases spanning the gap. The CDR3 has 14 amino acids. Germline V gene data show CDR1 as LNHDA and CDR2 as SQIVND (reference sequence).

The DNA for the CDR3 is TGTGCCAGCAGCTTGGTTGGTAGCGGGATCAAAAATGAGCAGTTCTTC. Translating it yields CASSLVGSGIKNEQFF. V is TRBV5-6 and J is TRBJ2-1, with 8 bases identical to TRBD2. CDR3 size: 16 residues. CDR1 is SGHDT and CDR2 is YYEEEE in the germline V gene. The J segment lost 7 bases and the V segment lost 0 bases, leaving 9 bases of the junction unmatched.

The rearrangement uses TRBV10-3 and TRBJ2-1; no clear D. CDR1 and CDR2 (germline): ENHRY, SYGVKD. The CDR3 is 15 amino acids. The V end was cut by 2 bases, the J end by 5 bases, with 13 bases between. CDR3 protein: CAISEQPAGDNEQFF. CDR3 DNA sequence: TGTGCCATCAGTGAGCAGCCGGCTGGCGACAATGAGCAGTTCTTC.

This clone was counted only a few times. This chain links TRBV5-1 with TRBJ2-5; 7 nucleotides align to TRBD1. The V gene's germline CDR1 is SGHRS and CDR2 YFSETQ. This CDR3 is 12 amino acids long. V lost 7 bases to trimming and J lost 0 bases; unmatched junction nucleotides: 0. CDR3 sequence (DNA): TGCGCCAGCGGACAGGACCAAGAGACCCAGTACTTC. Amino acids: CASGQDQETQYF.

The genes are TRBV7-2 and TRBJ2-7; tentatively, D is TRBD1 (6 bases). Trimming pared 6 bases from V and 3 bases from J, leaving 9 bases between. Germline V gives CDR1 SGHTA, CDR2 FQGNSA. The CDR3 is 12 amino acids. CDR3 protein: CASRKDSYEQYF. In DNA form, the CDR3 reads TGTGCCAGCAGGAAGGACAGCTACGAGCAGTACTTC.

This clone was counted many times. The genes are TRBV5-1 and TRBJ2-2, with a weak D call TRBD2 (5 bases). V lost 1 base to trimming and J lost 6 bases, with 19 bases between them. This CDR3 contains 17 residues. In germline, CDR1 is SGHRS, CDR2 YFSETQ. Written as DNA, the CDR3 is TGCGCCAGCAGCTTGTCGGGCAGCTTACGAGGGTCCGGGGAGCTGTTTTTT. Translation: CASSLSGSLRGSGELFF. Supplemented by reference TRBV5-1 and TRBJ2-2, the full variable domain reads KAGVTQTPRYLIKTRGQQVTLSCSPISGHRSVSWYQQTPGQGLQFLFEYFSETQRNKGNFPGRFSGRQFSNSRSEMNVSTLELGDSALYLCASSLSGSLRGSGELFFGEGSRLTVL.

This clone appeared a few times. The rearrangement links TRBV10-3 to TRBJ2-5, with 9 bases lining up with TRBD2. The CDR3 loop spans 16 amino acids. Trimming at V came to 7 bases and at J to 0 bases, leaving 9 bases not matched to a gene. Per germline, CDR1 ENHRY and CDR2 SYGVKD. The CDR3 nucleotides are TGTGCCATCAAGAATAGGGCGGGAGGGAACCAAGAGACCCAGTACTTC. Amino acids: CAIKNRAGGNQETQYF.

In this sample, this clone turned up many times. V and J are TRBV6-4 and TRBJ2-3; 10 bases align to TRBD2. Germline trimming cut 2 bases from V and 1 base from J; bases unmatched to any gene: 0. There are 15 residues in the CDR3. Germline lookup yields CDR1 MRHNA and CDR2 SNTAGT. The CDR3 DNA reads TGTGCCAGCAGTGACGGGACTAGCGGCACAGATACGCAGTATTTT. Its protein product is CASSDGTSGTDTQYF.

The table lists this clone with a few counts. The chain combines TRBV30 with TRBJ1-5; 9 bases map to TRBD1. Germline V gene sequence: CDR1 GTSNPN, CDR2 SVGIG (reference sequence). The CDR3 sequence is 14 residues long. V lost 3 bases to trimming and J lost 7 bases; unmatched junction nucleotides: 7. CDR3 nucleotides: TGTGCCTGGAGCCAGGGACAGGGTAGCCAGCCCCAGCATTTT. Translation gives CAWSQGQGSQPQHF.